The 25 T cell receptor beta chains listed next were all sequenced from one sample in a study of cytomegalovirus exposure and HLA in healthy donors. In the PCR, 60 Vbeta and 13 Jbeta primers were used. The table came from immunoSEQ multiplex PCR; TCRdb's copy has only in-frame clones and leaves some out. The sample shows 200,000 to 300,000 clones, roughly 73% of them seen only once. The sample comprised PBMCs. These receptors were taken from a boy aged 5-17 years in good health and CMV-seronegative.

This sequence joins TRBV18 and TRBJ2-5, with 8 bases matching TRBD2. V was clipped by 2 bases and J by 0 bases; unmatched bases: 8. The CDR3 totals 17 residues. From germline, CDR1 is KGHSH and CDR2 LQKENI. CDR3 sequence (DNA): TGTGCCAGCTCACCAAAGTTCCTGACTAGCGACCAAGAGACCCAGTACTTC. It encodes CASSPKFLTSDQETQYF.

V gene TRBV9 combines with J gene TRBJ1-4; perhaps TRBD1 as D (5 bases). The CDR3 spans 16 residues. Per the germline V gene, CDR1 is SGDLS and CDR2 is YYNGEE. Trimming shortened V by 0 bases and J by 0 bases, and 9 bases separated the two germline ends. CDR3 loop: CASSVAGHATNEKLFF. The CDR3 DNA sequence: TGTGCCAGCAGCGTAGCAGGGCACGCAACTAATGAAAAACTGTTTTTT.

The genes are TRBV6-1 and TRBJ2-7; 11 nucleotides line up with TRBD2. The CDR3 sequence is 15 residues long. From germline, CDR1 is MNHNS and CDR2 SASEGT. J lost 11 bases, V lost 2 bases, and 11 bases had no gene match. The CDR3 is CASSEIVLAGASKYF. As DNA, the CDR3 is TGTGCCAGCAGTGAAATCGTACTAGCGGGAGCGAGTAAGTACTTC.

This clone has a handful of counts. The chain recombines TRBV25-1 with TRBJ1-1; 8 bases map to TRBD1. CDR3 length equals 13 residues. V gave up 1 base and J gave up 5 bases; unmatched junction bases: 0. CDR1 and CDR2 (germline): MGHDK, SYGVNS. The CDR3, as DNA: TGTGCCAGCAGTGAATGGACAGGGACTGAAGCTTTCTTT. It encodes CASSEWTGTEAFF.

This sequence joins TRBV7-3 and TRBJ1-1, with D possibly matching TRBD1 (5 bases). The CDR3 contains 13 residues. Between the trimmed V and J ends, which lost 6 bases and 2 bases, there was a span of 10 bases. Germline V lookup: CDR1 SGHTA, CDR2 FQGTGA. The CDR3 reads CASSFGTNTEAFF. In DNA, the CDR3 is TGTGCCAGCAGTTTTGGGACTAACACTGAAGCTTTCTTT.

The chain employs TRBV27 and TRBJ2-1; the match to TRBD2 covers 8 bases. V shed 6 bases and J 12 bases; nucleotides not matched to a gene: 7. The germline gives CDR1 MNHEY, CDR2 SMNVEV (reference sequence). The CDR3 covers 12 residues. CDR3 loop: CASRDDGGVQFF. CDR3 nucleotide sequence: TGTGCCAGCAGGGATGACGGGGGGGTGCAGTTCTTC.

The rearrangement links TRBV5-1 to TRBJ2-1; D is perhaps TRBD2 (6 bases). The CDR3 totals 15 residues. Germline CDR1 is SGHRS and CDR2 is YFSETQ. V dropped 0 bases and J dropped 4 bases, with 11 bases sitting between them. The CDR3 bases are TGCGCCAGCAGCTTGGTAGGGACTTCATACAATGAGCAGTTCTTC. This translates into CASSLVGTSYNEQFF.

The chain employs TRBV9 and TRBJ2-7; 8 nucleotides agree with TRBD2. Germline V lookup: CDR1 SGDLS, CDR2 YYNGEE. The ends lost 0 bases at V and 3 bases at J; junction bases unmatched: 5. The CDR3 contains 15 residues. Here the CDR3 reads CASSVAGGAGYEQYF. The DNA of the CDR3 is TGTGCCAGCAGCGTAGCCGGGGGGGCCGGCTACGAGCAGTACTTC.

This chain connects TRBV10-2 to TRBJ1-1; no clear D. The CDR3 loop spans 14 amino acids. Germline loops: CDR1 WSHSY, CDR2 SAAADI. Trimming removed 7 bases from V and 1 base from J, with 13 bases in between. The CDR3 sequence: CASTEQLANTEAFF. Written as DNA, the CDR3 is TGCGCCAGCACCGAGCAACTCGCGAACACTGAAGCTTTCTTT.

The CDR3 protein is CASSQTTGPGEKLFF. The CDR3 nucleotides are TGTGCCAGCTCACAAACAACAGGGCCTGGGGAAAAACTGTTTTTT. The chain is built from TRBV18 and TRBJ1-4, with D tentatively TRBD1 (6 bases). CDR3 size: 15 residues. Germline V lookup: CDR1 KGHSH, CDR2 LQKENI. V was trimmed by 4 bases and J by 8 bases, leaving 17 bases between them.

The chain recombines TRBV30 with TRBJ2-5, with D possibly TRBD2 on 6 matching bases. The ends were cut back, 1 base at V and 5 bases at J, with 14 bases in the middle. Germline assignment: CDR1 GTSNPN and CDR2 SVGIG (reference sequence). The CDR3 has 14 residues. In DNA form, the CDR3 reads TGTGCCTGGAGTGCATTGGACTACCTGGAGACCCAGTACTTC. It yields the protein CAWSALDYLETQYF.

This chain links TRBV5-6 with TRBJ2-1; D might be TRBD1 (6 bases). Trimming removed 0 bases at V and 6 bases at J, with 13 bases between. The germline gives CDR1 SGHDT, CDR2 YYEEEE. The CDR3 covers 15 residues. CDR3 sequence: CASSLVGAGVNEQFF. In DNA form, the CDR3 reads TGTGCCAGCAGCTTGGTGGGGGCTGGTGTCAATGAGCAGTTCTTC.

As concerns this clone: The same CDR3 arises from other DNA sequences in this sample as well. V is TRBV19 and J is TRBJ1-1, with a tentative D call TRBD1 (6 bases). The CDR3 sequence is 13 residues long. CDR1 and CDR2 from the germline V gene are LNHDA and SQIVND (reference sequence). Trimming shortened V by 4 bases and J by 1 base, and 7 bases separated the two germline ends. As DNA, the CDR3 is TGTGCCAGTAGTAGGGGACAGAACACTGAAGCTTTCTTT. It is translated as CASSRGQNTEAFF.

This clone has only a few counts. The chain couples TRBV11-1 to TRBJ2-5; unclear D gene. V lost 3 bases and J lost 3, with 11 bases in between. The germline V gene has CDR1 SGHAT and CDR2 FQDESV (reference sequence). The CDR3 spans 14 residues. CDR3 protein: CASSFVGTEETQYF. In DNA form, the CDR3 reads TGTGCCAGCAGCTTTGTTGGTACAGAAGAGACCCAGTACTTC.

The rearrangement links TRBV7-8 to TRBJ2-2; 7 nucleotides line up with TRBD2. The CDR3 is made up of 17 amino acids. Trimming took 4 bases from V and 6 from J; bases not matched to a gene: 14. CDR1 and CDR2 (germline): SGHVS, FQNEAQ. The CDR3 DNA reads as TGTGCCAGCAGCTCCGCGAGAACCCGACTAGCCCCCGGGGAGCTGTTTTTT. Protein product: CASSSARTRLAPGELFF.

The chain is built from TRBV2 and TRBJ2-2; 14 bases line up with TRBD2. The CDR3 loop spans 19 amino acids. J lost 4 bases, V lost 10 bases, and 17 bases had no gene match. Germline lookup yields CDR1 SNHLY and CDR2 FYNNEI. CDR3 DNA: TGTGCCACCCGAGGGTTCTCCGGGACTAGCGGGAGTATCACCGGGGAGCTGTTTTTT. Encoded protein: CATRGFSGTSGSITGELFF.

This chain uses TRBV30 with TRBJ1-1; maybe TRBD1 (5 bases). The CDR3 is 14 residues long. V dropped 2 bases and J dropped 4 bases, with 14 bases sitting between them. CDR1 and CDR2 (germline): GTSNPN, SVGIG (reference sequence). This CDR3 reads CAWSYGLGGTEAFF. CDR3 nucleotide sequence: TGTGCCTGGAGTTATGGGCTGGGGGGCACTGAAGCTTTCTTT. Based on the CDR3 plus reference TRBV30 and TRBJ1-1, the full variable domain is SQTIHQWPATLVQPVGSPLSLECTVEGTSNPNLYWYRQAAGRGLQLLFYSVGIGQISSEVPQNLSASRPQDRQFILSSKKLLLSDSGFYLCAWSYGLGGTEAFFGQGTRLTVV.

This clone appeared a few times. The chain uses TRBV11-2 and TRBJ2-3; D remains ambiguous. The ends were cut back, 1 base at V and 6 bases at J, with 5 bases in the middle. Per germline, CDR1 SGHAT and CDR2 FQNNGV. The CDR3 is 12 amino acids. CDR3 amino acids: CASSLVLDTQYF. Written as DNA, the CDR3 is TGTGCCAGCAGCTTAGTACTCGATACGCAGTATTTT.

This chain joins TRBV30 and TRBJ1-5; D is perhaps TRBD1 (5 bases). Trimming took 2 bases from V and 6 from J, leaving 20 bases between them. This CDR3 region has 16 residues. CDR1 is GTSNPN and CDR2 is SVGIG in the germline V gene (reference sequence). In DNA form, the CDR3 reads TGTGCCTGGAGTCCCCCCGGGGGAGGGAGCGGTCAGCCCCAGCATTTT. Protein product: CAWSPPGGGSGQPQHF.

CDR3 DNA sequence: TGTGCCAGCAGTGAATTTTCTGCGCCCGGAGGCTATGGCTACACCTTC. Residues: CASSEFSAPGGYGYTF. V usage is TRBV25-1 and J usage is TRBJ1-2; D ambiguous. This CDR3 has 16 amino acids. Germline V gene lookup returns CDR1 MGHDK and CDR2 SYGVNS. Trimming removed 1 base at V and 4 bases at J, with 16 bases between.

This clone has a single count. The rearrangement uses TRBV18 and TRBJ2-2, with D hard to call. The V gene's germline CDR1 is KGHSH and CDR2 LQKENI. This CDR3 spans 17 amino acids. The V end was cut by 0 bases, the J end by 6 bases, with 17 bases between. In DNA, the CDR3 is TGTGCCAGCTCACCACCGGGCCGCCTGAGCATGTCCGGGGAGCTGTTTTTT. The encoded protein is CASSPPGRLSMSGELFF.

The chain recombines TRBV11-2 with TRBJ2-7; 8 positions match TRBD1. Germline CDR1 and CDR2: SGHAT and FQNNGV. With 1 base clipped from V and 5 bases from J, the junction kept 10 bases outside the gene matches. CDR3 length: 16 amino acids. In DNA, the CDR3 is TGTGCCAGCAGCTTAGGAGGGACAGGACCGACCAACGAGCAGTACTTC. Its protein is CASSLGGTGPTNEQYF. The entire variable domain, with the rest obtained from reference TRBV11-2 and TRBJ2-7, is as follows: EAGVAQSPRYKIIEKRQSVAFWCNPISGHATLYWYQQILGQGPKLLIQFQNNGVVDDSQLPKDRFSAERLKGVDSTLKIQPAKLEDSAVYLCASSLGGTGPTNEQYFGPGTRLTVT.

V usage is TRBV7-9 and J usage is TRBJ1-2; 12 bases are shared with TRBD1. V trimming: 5 bases; J trimming: 4 bases; junction bases outside the gene matches: 11. From germline, CDR1 is SEHNR and CDR2 FQNEAQ (reference sequence). This CDR3 is 17 amino acids long. CDR3 region: CASSARDRGRGAYGYTF. CDR3 DNA: TGTGCCAGCAGCGCTAGGGACAGGGGGCGGGGGGCCTATGGCTACACCTTC.

A few counts support this clone. The CDR3 sequence: CAWSVGGGVGYTF. In DNA form, the CDR3 reads TGTGCCTGGAGTGTTGGAGGGGGCGTGGGCTACACCTTC. The chain combines TRBV30 with TRBJ1-2; 7 positions match TRBD1. This CDR3 is 13 amino acids long. Looked up from germline, CDR1 is GTSNPN and CDR2 is SVGIG (reference sequence). The V and J ends lost 0 bases and 8 bases, in that order; junction bases with no gene match: 6.

The V call is TRBV6-6, the J call TRBJ2-5; 13 positions match TRBD2. The DNA matches TRBJ2-7 better at its end, which makes the J call doubtful. CDR1 and CDR2 from the germline V gene are MNHNY and SVGAGI (reference sequence). CDR3 length: 16 residues. CDR3 sequence: CASSRGLAGDSYEQYF. CDR3 nucleotide sequence: TGTGCCAGCAGCCGCGGACTAGCGGGGGACTCCTACGAGCAGTACTTC.